This TCR beta chain stems from a study of CD8+CD57+ T cells in acquired aplastic anemia. Across the whole study: Each DNA sample taken from sorted CD4+ and CD8+ cells came to 3 to 4 ug on average.

Trimming at V came to 3 bases and at J to 2 bases, leaving 4 bases not matched to a gene. Per germline, CDR1 LGHNA and CDR2 YSLEER. The CDR3 is 14 amino acids. Patients who underwent sequencing had shown CD8+CD57+ cell expansion by flow cytometry. TCR beta VDJ and CDR3 profiles were obtained from a genomic DNA template. MiXCR was run by TCRdb on the reads, yielding one entry per CDR3 protein. The table shows under 350,000 distinct CDR3 sequences, with 56% occurring only once. The sequence came from a human donor with aplastic anemia. The material sequenced was sorted CD4+, CD8+, or CD8+CD57+ T cells (not recorded which) from PBMCs. The gene calls are TRBV4-3 and TRBJ2-7; the match to TRBD1 covers 7 bases. CDR3 nucleotide sequence: TGCGCCAGCAGCCACCGACAGGGAGCCTACGAGCAGTACTTC. The encoded protein is CASSHRQGAYEQYF.